This T cell receptor (beta chain) was retrieved from a study of T cell responses to AZD1222 COVID-19 vaccine. In the study overall: Pooled together were second doses at about 4 or about 12 weeks.

Regarding the study as a whole: Scientists sampled the repertoires only once the peak T cell response had passed. Recipients of AZD1222 seropositive at baseline numbered only 5 or 6. Regions 160-218 and 743-854 dominated among vaccine-associated CD4 TCRs spanning spike.

Concerning this clone: No antigen is known for it.

V was trimmed by 2 bases and J by 3 bases, leaving 10 bases between them. The length of the CDR3 is 14 residues. Germline-derived CDR1 and CDR2 are LNHDA and SQIVND (reference sequence). Sequenced by immunoSEQ multiplex PCR; TCRdb stores in-frame clones only, minus some. The sample holds about 110,000 clones, about 90% seen once. The V gene is TRBV19, the J gene TRBJ1-2; D is possibly TRBD1 (6 bases). The sequence derives from an adult in good health. The sequences come from peripheral blood, collected on day 0 of AZD1222 vaccination. The CDR3 region has the DNA TGTGCCAGTAGTATATCGGGGGGCGACTATGGCTACACCTTC. Translation gives CASSISGGDYGYTF.